The sequence of this TCR beta chain was determined in a study of cytomegalovirus exposure and HLA in healthy donors. Study overall: Ancestry clustering placed around 81% of roughly 410 genotyped donors in the Caucasian-associated cluster. Whole-study findings and limits: Specificity for CMV antigens was confirmed in vitro for three of the CMV-associated chains. A later analysis reportedly found that, within productive TCRs, an Asian-associated ancestry cluster had fewer N-insertions than the mean observed across the approximately 660 donors. The study listed roughly 160 cytomegalovirus-associated TCR beta chains.

This CDR3 is 15 amino acids long. Germline values: CDR1 LGHNT, CDR2 FRNRAP. The V and J ends lost 6 bases and 3 bases respectively, with 17 bases between them. A note on this clone: The antigen is unknown.

13 Jbeta primers and 60 Vbeta primers were used for the PCR. Sequencing used immunoSEQ multiplex PCR; TCRdb keeps in-frame clones, though not all of them. The sample yields some 130,000 clones, 80% seen once. This sequence originates from a man under 40 in good health and CMV-seronegative. The chain uses TRBV12-5 and TRBJ2-5; D is perhaps TRBD2 (6 bases). Sequencing input: PBMCs. The CDR3 loop is CASGLGGPGKETQYF. The DNA of the CDR3 is TGTGCTAGTGGCCTCGGAGGGCCGGGCAAAGAGACCCAGTACTTC.